This TCR beta chain was sequenced in a study of cytotoxic CD8 clonotypes in ibrutinib-treated CLL. Data came from immunoSEQ multiplex PCR; TCRdb stores just in-frame clones and leaves some out. This sample yields 150,000 to 200,000 clones, of which about 88% are seen a single time; 3% to 3.5% belongs to the top ten. CDR3 length: 15 amino acids. Germline CDR1 SGHRS, CDR2 YFSETQ. V lost 0 bases, J lost 2 bases, and 1 base stayed unmatched. The chain combines TRBV5-1 with TRBJ2-7; the match to TRBD2 covers 11 bases. This receptor was taken from a human donor with chronic lymphocytic leukemia. The specimen comprised PBMCs, sampled at disease progression, from a patient treated with ibrutinib. The CDR3 protein is CASSLGTSGPYEQYF. CDR3 bases: TGCGCCAGCAGCTTGGGGACTAGCGGGCCCTACGAGCAGTACTTC.